A selection of T cell receptor beta chains follows, all from one sample in a study of blood T cell repertoires in COVID-19. Measured with immunoSEQ multiplex PCR; TCRdb has only the in-frame clones, and not every one. The sample consists of 200,000 to 300,000 clones, about 90% of them appearing once. Source material: PBMCs or T cells enriched from blood (not recorded which). All receptors come from a middle-aged woman with acute COVID-19. The CDR3 runs from the conserved cysteine through the conserved F or W. The D gene is left open where the match is weak. Clone size is not always given. Where it is, it says once, few, many or a class for expanded clones.

clone_size j_call d_call v_call cdr3_aa cdr3_nt
- TRBJ2-3 TRBD2 TRBV10-3 CATLAGVRTDTQYF TGTGCCACCTTAGCGGGAGTGAGGACAGATACGCAGTATTTT
- TRBJ2-7 - TRBV11-2 CASSLDGGGRYEQYF TGTGCCAGCAGCTTAGATGGTGGAGGGCGTTACGAGCAGTACTTC
- TRBJ2-2 TRBD1 TRBV5-1 CASSLGQLVTGELFF TGCGCCAGCAGCCTGGGACAGCTAGTCACCGGGGAGCTGTTTTTT
- TRBJ2-2 - TRBV3-1/TRBV3-2 CASSQQVRVYTGELFF TGTGCCAGCAGCCAACAGGTCAGGGTTTACACCGGGGAGCTGTTTTTT
once TRBJ2-7 - TRBV10-3 CAISSTLEQYF TGTGCCATCAGTAGCACCTTGGAGCAGTACTTC
few TRBJ2-3 TRBD1 TRBV6-6 CASSAQGMDTQYF TGTGCCAGCAGTGCACAGGGGATGGATACGCAGTATTTT
once TRBJ1-5 - TRBV30 CAWSLSQGIQPQHF TGTGCCTGGAGTCTGAGTCAGGGGATTCAGCCCCAGCATTTT
- TRBJ1-2 - TRBV12-3/TRBV12-4 CASSLEGAGYTF TGTGCCAGCAGTTTAGAGGGAGCTGGCTACACCTTC
- TRBJ1-1 - TRBV11-2 CASSPSAGWIMNTEAFF TGTGCCAGCAGCCCTTCCGCGGGGTGGATTATGAACACTGAAGCTTTCTTT
once TRBJ2-5 TRBD2 TRBV7-7 CASSLAGVETQYF TGTGCTAGCAGCTTAGCGGGAGTAGAGACCCAGTACTTC
- TRBJ1-2 - TRBV3-1/TRBV3-2 CASSPRPGGGGYTF TGTGCCAGCAGCCCCAGGCCGGGGGGAGGGGGCTACACCTTC
- TRBJ1-3 - TRBV3-1/TRBV3-2 CASSPQGTIYF TGTGCCAGCAGCCCTCAGGGGACCATATATTTT
- TRBJ2-1 - TRBV12-1 CASSFVRRGYNEQFF TGTGCCAGCAGCTTTGTACGGCGGGGTTACAATGAGCAGTTCTTC
- TRBJ2-1 - TRBV10-1 CASSESGAGRNNEQFF TGCGCCAGCAGTGAGTCGGGGGCAGGGCGAAACAATGAGCAGTTCTTC
- TRBJ1-1 - TRBV27 CASSFGTLNTEAFF TGTGCCAGCAGTTTCGGGACACTAAACACTGAAGCTTTCTTT
- TRBJ2-7 - TRBV3-1/TRBV3-2 CASSQIAEEGYEQYF TGTGCCAGCAGCCAAATAGCGGAGGAGGGCTACGAGCAGTACTTC
- TRBJ2-5 TRBD1 TRBV6-5 CASSLTGVQETQYF TGTGCCAGCAGTCTGACAGGGGTACAAGAGACCCAGTACTTC
- TRBJ2-1 TRBD2 TRBV10-2 CASTIAGVNEQFF TGCGCCAGCACCATAGCGGGAGTCAATGAGCAGTTCTTC
- TRBJ2-2 TRBD1 TRBV5-4 CASSRRDRANTGELFF TGTGCCAGCAGCCGCCGGGACAGGGCCAACACCGGGGAGCTGTTTTTT
- TRBJ2-7 TRBD1 TRBV13 CASSRRTGNEQYF TGTGCCAGCAGCCGCCGGACAGGTAACGAGCAGTACTTC
- TRBJ2-1 - TRBV7-9 CASSPTDYYNEQFF TGTGCCAGCAGCCCCACGGACTACTACAATGAGCAGTTCTTC
few TRBJ2-1 TRBD2 TRBV7-9 CAASTSGRFEQFF TGTGCCGCCTCGACTAGCGGGCGCTTTGAGCAGTTCTTC
- TRBJ2-2 - TRBV2 CGANKDSGELFF TGTGGGGCCAACAAGGATTCCGGGGAGCTGTTTTTT
- TRBJ2-1 - TRBV7-9 CASSRTVQGGHEQFF TGTGCCAGCAGCAGGACGGTCCAGGGTGGGCATGAGCAGTTCTTC
- TRBJ1-2 TRBD1 TRBV7-9 CASSLIAGGGGYTF TGTGCCAGCAGCTTGATTGCAGGGGGCGGTGGCTACACCTTC
- TRBJ1-5 - TRBV19 CASSLWQVGNQPQHF TGTGCCAGTAGTCTCTGGCAGGTTGGCAATCAGCCCCAGCATTTT
once TRBJ2-1 TRBD1 TRBV2 CASSDRGWNEQFF TGTGCCAGCAGTGACAGGGGGTGGAATGAGCAGTTCTTC
- TRBJ1-4 - TRBV25-1 CASSDGWAGEKLFF TGTGCCAGCAGTGATGGGTGGGCGGGGGAAAAACTGTTTTTT
once TRBJ2-2 TRBD2 TRBV11-3 CASSFASGSPGELFF TGTGCCAGCAGCTTCGCCAGCGGGAGCCCCGGGGAGCTGTTTTTT
- TRBJ1-1 - TRBV7-6 CASSSHGSGAEAFF TGTGCCAGCAGCTCCCACGGTTCAGGGGCTGAAGCTTTCTTT
- TRBJ2-2 - TRBV11-3 CASATGSTTGELFF TGTGCCAGCGCAACCGGGAGTACGACCGGGGAGCTGTTTTTT
once TRBJ2-3 TRBD2 TRBV3-1/TRBV3-2 CASSQEETGGGTDTQYF TGTGCCAGCAGCCAAGAAGAGACGGGAGGGGGGACAGATACGCAGTATTTT
once TRBJ2-1 - TRBV5-4 CASSLAGVYNEQFF TGTGCCAGCAGCTTGGCAGGGGTCTACAATGAGCAGTTCTTC
- TRBJ1-6 TRBD1 TRBV4-1 CASSQPGEKGQGVSPLHF TGCGCCAGCAGCCAACCAGGAGAAAAGGGACAGGGGGTATCACCCCTCCACTTT
- TRBJ2-1 - TRBV11-3 CASSVLLSGYNEQFF TGTGCCAGCAGCGTTCTCCTTTCAGGCTACAATGAGCAGTTCTTC
- TRBJ1-2 TRBD1 TRBV6-5 CASSYRTGNGYTF TGTGCCAGCAGTTACCGGACAGGGAATGGCTACACCTTC
- TRBJ1-1 - TRBV29-1 CSVPRQNVNTEAFF TGCAGCGTCCCTCGACAGAACGTGAACACTGAAGCTTTCTTT
- TRBJ2-3 TRBD1 TRBV5-6 CASSRDRGFTDTQYF TGTGCCAGCAGCCGGGACAGGGGCTTCACAGATACGCAGTATTTT
few TRBJ1-5 - TRBV24-1 CATSDTNQPQHF TGTGCCACCAGTGACACAAATCAGCCCCAGCATTTT
- TRBJ2-7 TRBD2 TRBV29-1 CSVRLAGVHEQYF TGCAGCGTGCGACTAGCGGGAGTCCACGAGCAGTACTTC
- TRBJ2-2 - TRBV4-1 CASSQGSIGGTGELFF TGCGCCAGCAGCCAAGGTTCCATAGGGGGCACCGGGGAGCTGTTTTTT
- TRBJ2-7 TRBD2 TRBV19 CASSGLAGVSYEQYF TGTGCCAGTAGTGGACTAGCGGGAGTGTCCTACGAGCAGTACTTC
- TRBJ1-5 TRBD1 TRBV19 CASSMTGTNQPQHF TGTGCCAGTAGTATGACAGGGACCAATCAGCCCCAGCATTTT
- TRBJ2-7 TRBD2 TRBV11-3 CASSPGGERAYEQYF TGTGCCAGCAGCCCGGGGGGGGAGAGGGCCTACGAGCAGTACTTC
once TRBJ2-3 - TRBV11-3 CASSLALAGFTDTQYF TGTGCCAGCAGCTTAGCCTTAGCAGGGTTCACAGATACGCAGTATTTT
- TRBJ2-5 TRBD2 TRBV18 CASSPRTSGKETQYF TGTGCCAGCTCACCAAGGACTAGCGGGAAGGAGACCCAGTACTTC
once TRBJ2-2 - TRBV13 CASSLTGDYTGELFF TGTGCCAGCAGCTTAACGGGGGACTACACCGGGGAGCTGTTTTTT
- TRBJ2-7 TRBD2 TRBV9 CASSSDPAGIYEQYF TGTGCCAGCAGTTCAGACCCAGCGGGAATTTACGAGCAGTACTTC
- TRBJ1-4 TRBD1 TRBV7-8 CASSPRRDREVSNEKLFF TGTGCCAGCAGCCCTCGTCGGGACAGGGAGGTTTCTAATGAAAAACTGTTTTTT
- TRBJ1-2 - TRBV24-1 CATSDPPADRYTF TGTGCCACCAGTGACCCGCCAGCGGATCGCTACACCTTC
- TRBJ1-1 - TRBV30 CAWEIRGGTEAFF TGTGCCTGGGAGATACGAGGGGGCACTGAAGCTTTCTTT